This is a list of T cell receptor beta chains from one sample in a study of T cell responses to AZD1222 COVID-19 vaccine. Libraries were prepared by immunoSEQ multiplex PCR; TCRdb keeps only in-frame clonotypes and omits some of them. Among 55,000 to 80,000 clones listed, 84% were seen once. This specimen was peripheral blood, taken on day 0 of AZD1222 vaccination. Receptor source: an adult in good health. Each CDR3 is given with its conserved first and last residue. A D gene is named only where the DNA matches it firmly. Rows give clone size only sometimes, using once, few, many, or a class for an expanded clone.

J | size | D | V | DNA | CDR3
TRBJ2-3 | few | NA | TRBV5-5 | TGTGCCAGCAGCTTGCCAGGGAAAGATACGCAGTATTTT | CASSLPGKDTQYF
TRBJ2-7 | NA | TRBD1 | TRBV7-2 | TGTGCCAGCAGCAGTTACAGGGGGCTGAGCTCCTACGAGCAGTACTTC | CASSSYRGLSSYEQYF
TRBJ1-4 | NA | TRBD1 | TRBV7-9 | TGTGCCAGCAGCTTAAGACAGGGGAATGAAAAACTGTTTTTT | CASSLRQGNEKLFF
TRBJ1-6 | NA | NA | TRBV20-1 | TGCAGTGCTAGAGACTTATCACCCCTCCACTTT | CSARDLSPLHF
TRBJ1-6 | NA | NA | TRBV6-5 | TGTGCCAGCAGTTACCAAGGGGGTGGGAATTCACCCCTCCACTTT | CASSYQGGGNSPLHF
TRBJ1-2 | NA | NA | TRBV7-5 | TGTGCCAGAAGCGAGCGGGGGGCATCAGCCTATGGCTACACCTTC | CARSERGASAYGYTF
TRBJ1-1 | once | TRBD1 | TRBV5-1 | TGCGCCACCAACGCACAGGGGAGGAACACTGAAGCTTTCTTT | CATNAQGRNTEAFF
TRBJ1-1 | NA | TRBD1 | TRBV7-9 | TGTGCCAGCAGCTTAGGGGACAGAATGAACACTGAAGCTTCCTTT | CASSLGDRMNTEASF
TRBJ2-1 | few | NA | TRBV7-9 | TGTGCCAGCAGCCAAAGGACAGAAGCCTACAATGAGCAGTTCTTC | CASSQRTEAYNEQFF
TRBJ1-5 | NA | NA | TRBV27 | TGTGCCAGCAGTCGCTTCGGCGGAAATCGTCAGCCCCAGCATTTT | CASSRFGGNRQPQHF
TRBJ1-2 | NA | NA | TRBV28 | TGTGCCAGCAGTTTCGGGGGAGGAAATGGCTACACCTTC | CASSFGGGNGYTF
TRBJ1-5 | NA | NA | TRBV6-5 | TGTGCCACACTCCCGGACTGGGCGGGACAGCCCCAGCATTTT | CATLPDWAGQPQHF
TRBJ2-1 | NA | TRBD1 | TRBV7-9 | TGTGCCAGCAGCTTAGTCCGACCGGGACAGGGTTACAATGAGCAGTTCTTC | CASSLVRPGQGYNEQFF
TRBJ1-1 | NA | NA | TRBV3-1/TRBV3-2 | TGTGCCAGCAGCCAAATGTTAGTGAACACTGAAGCTTTCTTT | CASSQMLVNTEAFF
TRBJ2-7 | NA | TRBD2 | TRBV2 | TGTGCCAGCACCGCGCCAGCGGGGGGCACCTACGAGCAGTACTTC | CASTAPAGGTYEQYF
TRBJ1-2 | NA | NA | TRBV7-9 | TGTGCCAGCAGCTTAGACAGGGTGGGGTATGGCTACACCTTC | CASSLDRVGYGYTF
TRBJ2-1 | medium-sized | TRBD2 | TRBV5-6 | TGTGCCAGCAGCCCCCAGCGGGGGTACTATTCCAATGAGCAGTTCTTC | CASSPQRGYYSNEQFF
TRBJ1-6 | few | TRBD1 | TRBV6-5 | TGTGCCACCATACAGGGGGCGTATTCACCCCTCCACTTT | CATIQGAYSPLHF
TRBJ1-6 | NA | TRBD1 | TRBV7-2 | TGTGCCAGCAGCTCCCAGACAGGGAGTAATTCACCCCTCCACTTT | CASSSQTGSNSPLHF
TRBJ2-7 | NA | NA | TRBV2 | TGTGCCAGCAGCCCTCCCGCAGAGACCTACGAGCAGTACTTC | CASSPPAETYEQYF
TRBJ1-1 | NA | NA | TRBV7-9 | TGTGCCAGCAGCTTACTCCAAGCAGCTAACTCTGCTTTCTTT | CASSLLQAANSAFF
TRBJ2-3 | NA | NA | TRBV6-5 | TGTGCCAGCGCCCCGGGGGCAGACACAGATACGCAGTATTTT | CASAPGADTDTQYF
TRBJ2-7 | NA | NA | TRBV20-1 | TGCAGTGCTGGCCGACTGGACATTGAGTACTTC | CSAGRLDIEYF
TRBJ2-1 | few | NA | TRBV7-3 | TGTGCCAGCAGCTTAGATTCGTACAATGAGCAGTTCTTC | CASSLDSYNEQFF
TRBJ2-1 | NA | TRBD2 | TRBV7-7 | TGTGCTAGCAGCTTAGGGACTAGCGGTTACAATGAGCAGTTCTTC | CASSLGTSGYNEQFF